This TCR beta chain was captured in a study of PD-L1 blockade in urothelial cancer (dated by TCRdb to 2017 to 2019). Regarding the research as a whole: Every patient began therapy around 2014 and was given atezolizumab 1,200 mg intravenously every 3 weeks. In the same patients, pretreatment tumors underwent whole exome sequencing and RNA sequencing in addition to TCR sequencing. Some 30 patients had pretreatment blood TCR-seq, about 24 had at least one posttreatment blood collection, and about 24 had tumor TCR-seq. Somatic, immune and clinical correlates of response to PD-L1 blockade with atezolizumab in urothelial cancer were the focus of an exploratory multi-omic analysis. Blood samples gave a median of about 130,000 T cells and 83,000 or so unique TCRs, with a median clonality of roughly 0.081. An ECOG performance status of 0 or 1 was recorded for the patients, and 0 to 3 prior chemotherapy regimens had been received by the patients. Blood samples were analyzed at two time points: 3 weeks after treatment start (second dose) and 6 weeks after treatment start. Durable clinical benefit was defined as a progression-free survival longer than 6 months, and TCR features were additionally tested against progression-free survival and overall survival. Durable clinical benefit was achieved by nine patients and was not achieved by 20 patients. Twenty-five of 29 patients were identified as males with urothelial cancer of bladder origin, and a prior smoking history was reported by 18 of 29 patients. TCR sequencing covered pretreatment tumor samples and matched, serially collected peripheral blood taken before and after atezolizumab treatment.

To estimate absolute template abundance from read counts, synthetic TCR analog templates were spiked into each PCR. The immunoSEQ assay used bias-controlled V and J gene primers to amplify TCRbeta CDR3 regions from genomic DNA. Rearranged TCRbeta segments were sequenced at approximately 20X coverage. In the paper's pipeline: Clustering was used to correct sequencing errors, and CDR3s were annotated against IMGT to assign V, D and J genes. Only productive TCRbeta rearrangements were used in downstream analyses, excluding out-of-frame or stop-codon sequences. Clonality was calculated as one minus the Shannon entropy normalized by the log of the number of unique productive sequences. Fisher's exact test with Benjamini-Hochberg correction, using a cutoff of adjusted p below 0.01, was how clones that differed between time points or between blood and tumor were identified. TCRdb retrieved this table from immuneACCESS and kept in-frame rearrangements only. Not all clones are present; in checked studies, unresolved V genes account for under half, and no reason is known for the remainder. V, J and clone size reflect that table, while D and trimming were determined from the DNA. The sample has tens of thousands of clones on record, more than 75% of them singletons. 9.5% of the sample goes to the ten largest clones.

The paper's findings and limits, for the study overall: Because of the small sample size (n ≈ 31) and the many exploratory analyses performed, the results are intended to be regarded as hypothesis-generating. Improved progression-free and overall survival was found to be associated with pretreatment peripheral blood TCR clonality below the median. Patients with durable benefit showed greater expansion of tumor-associated TCR clones in peripheral blood 3 weeks after starting treatment (n ≈ 21, p = 0.022).

Concerning this clone: No antigen is known for it. No per-base quality is available; no much larger clone lies one base away.

V has 5 bases trimmed and J has 2 bases trimmed; junction bases matching no gene number 3. From the cysteine up to the phenylalanine, the CDR3 has a length of 15 residues. The entry retains the CDR3 DNA only, 45 bases that are in frame from base 1. CDR1 is given as MDHEN and CDR2 as SYDVKM, both from the germline V gene. A cohort of 25 to 30 patients with locally advanced or metastatic urothelial carcinoma, treated at Memorial Sloan Kettering on a trial protocol, was included. Peripheral blood mononuclear cells were collected from each patient pretreatment and during treatment, giving between 1 and 8 total time points per patient. The Qiagen DNeasy Blood extraction kit was used to purify genomic DNA from total PBMCs and tumor samples. PBMCs were collected pretreatment and during treatment and were isolated and stored as previously described.

The chain is made from TRBV28 and TRBJ2-5, and 12 junction bases match TRBD1. Sequencing used PBMCs, obtained around atezolizumab (anti-PD-L1) treatment. The source of this sequence is a man aged 70 or older with urothelial cancer. The encoded CDR3 is CASSAGQGAQETQYF. The nucleotide sequence is TGTGCCAGCAGTGCGGGACAGGGGGCTCAAGAGACCCAGTACTTC.